A selection of T cell receptor beta chains follows, all from one sample in a study of T cell clones after liver transplantation. The assay was immunoSEQ multiplex PCR, and TCRdb's table has in-frame clones only and misses some. The sample lists 93,000 or so clones; about 86% were seen once. The source was CD4+ T cells from blood, collected around 50 months after liver transplant. The origin of the receptors is a human patient who received a liver transplant. T cells may partly derive from the graft donor. CDR3s include the opening cysteine and the closing phenylalanine or tryptophan. The D gene is left open where the match is weak. Clone sizes are given selectively: once, few, many, or a class where the clone is expanded.

>TRBJ2-7|TRBV2|-|-
CASSKPLERLSSYEQYF
TGTGCCAGCAGTAAACCTTTGGAGCGTTTGAGCTCCTACGAGCAGTACTTC
>TRBJ2-1|TRBV5-6|-|-
CASSLEGGGLYNEQFF
TGTGCCAGCAGCTTGGAGGGCGGAGGACTGTACAATGAGCAGTTCTTC
>TRBJ2-5|TRBV5-1|-|-
CASSLTAIQETQYF
TGCGCCAGCAGCTTGACAGCGATTCAAGAGACCCAGTACTTC
>TRBJ2-5|TRBV11-2|-|-
CASSLSSEKSETQYF
TGTGCCAGCAGCTTATCAAGCGAGAAATCAGAGACCCAGTACTTC
>TRBJ1-2|TRBV19|-|TRBD1
CASSVPGQMMDGYTF
TGTGCCAGTAGTGTGCCGGGACAGATGATGGATGGCTACACCTTC
>TRBJ2-7|TRBV5-1|once|-
CASRRLAEAYEQYF
TGCGCCAGCAGGAGGCTAGCCGAAGCCTACGAGCAGTACTTC
>TRBJ1-5|TRBV2|-|-
CASSDSLAAQPQHF
TGTGCCAGCAGTGACAGTTTGGCCGCTCAGCCCCAGCATTTT
>TRBJ2-7|TRBV27|-|-
CASSLGVLSSNLYEQYF
TGTGCCAGCAGTTTAGGCGTACTATCCTCAAACCTCTACGAGCAGTACTTC
>TRBJ1-5|TRBV5-8|-|-
CASSFGLGVNQPQHF
TGTGCCAGCAGCTTCGGATTAGGGGTCAATCAGCCCCAGCATTTT
>TRBJ2-7|TRBV5-1|-|TRBD1
CASSGDRGSSEQYF
TGCGCCAGCAGCGGGGACAGGGGGTCCTCCGAGCAGTACTTC
>TRBJ1-2|TRBV11-1|-|-
CASSLDRSAIYGYTF
TGTGCCAGCAGCTTAGATCGCTCAGCTATCTATGGCTACACCTTC
>TRBJ2-2|TRBV27|-|TRBD1
CASSPKSNTGGLGTGELFF
TGTGCCAGCAGTCCGAAGTCCAATACAGGGGGCTTAGGCACCGGGGAGCTGTTTTTT
>TRBJ2-5|TRBV4-1|-|TRBD2
CASSQDPGLAGGQETQYF
TGCGCCAGCAGCCAGGATCCGGGACTAGCGGGGGGCCAAGAGACCCAGTACTTC
>TRBJ1-1|TRBV29-1|-|-
CSSSFGAEAFF
TGCAGCAGCAGCTTCGGGGCTGAAGCTTTCTTT
>TRBJ1-1|TRBV19|-|TRBD1
CASSTRQGSPEAFF
TGTGCCAGTAGTACCCGACAGGGATCTCCTGAAGCTTTCTTT
>TRBJ2-7|TRBV7-8|-|-
CASSLAATGGFYEQYF
TGTGCCAGCAGCTTAGCGGCCACCGGCGGATTCTACGAGCAGTACTTC
>TRBJ2-7|TRBV19|-|-
CASSSYWDSYEQYF
TGTGCCAGTAGTTCCTACTGGGACTCCTACGAGCAGTACTTC
>TRBJ1-1|TRBV11-2|once|-
CASSPQGLNTEAFF
TGTGCCAGCAGCCCCCAGGGTCTGAACACTGAAGCTTTCTTT
>TRBJ1-5|TRBV19|-|-
CAGAGTVDQPQHF
TGTGCCGGAGCAGGGACGGTAGATCAGCCCCAGCATTTT
>TRBJ2-7|TRBV7-7|-|TRBD1
CASSFGTGDRQYF
TGTGCCAGCAGCTTCGGGACAGGGGATCGGCAGTACTTC
>TRBJ1-2|TRBV6-6|-|TRBD1
CASSSSDRVDGYTF
TGTGCCAGCAGTTCCAGCGACAGGGTGGACGGCTACACCTTC
>TRBJ1-5|TRBV18|-|-
CASSPQGSNQPQHF
TGTGCCAGCTCACCTCAGGGGAGTAATCAGCCCCAGCATTTT
>TRBJ2-7|TRBV27|once|-
CASSPRTVFVSSYEQYF
TGTGCCAGCAGTCCTCGGACCGTTTTCGTCAGCTCCTACGAGCAGTACTTC
>TRBJ1-1|TRBV7-2|few|TRBD1
CASSVYRGGNTEAFF
TGTGCCAGCAGCGTCTACAGGGGCGGGAACACTGAAGCTTTCTTT
>TRBJ2-2|TRBV25-1|-|TRBD1
CASGGDRVPNANTGELFF
TGTGCCAGCGGGGGGGACAGGGTCCCAAACGCGAACACCGGGGAGCTGTTTTTT
>TRBJ1-1|TRBV5-1|-|TRBD1
CASSMQGALRAEAFF
TGCGCCAGCAGCATGCAGGGGGCGCTTAGGGCTGAAGCTTTCTTT
>TRBJ2-3|TRBV7-9|-|TRBD1
CASSLGTGVSTDTQYF
TGTGCCAGCAGCTTAGGAACAGGGGTTTCCACAGATACGCAGTATTTT
>TRBJ1-2|TRBV7-9|-|-
CASSQDIIPGNYGYTF
TGCGCCAGCAGCCAAGACATCATCCCTGGAAACTATGGCTACACCTTC
>TRBJ1-1|TRBV10-3|-|TRBD1
CAIRRTGWDTEAFF
TGTGCCATCAGGAGGACAGGATGGGACACTGAAGCTTTCTTT
>TRBJ2-7|TRBV6-1|few|TRBD1
CASRAPGTEAYEQYF
TGTGCCAGCAGAGCACCCGGGACAGAGGCCTACGAGCAGTACTTC
>TRBJ1-1|TRBV19|few|-
CASKKGSTGAARNTEAFF
TGTGCCAGTAAGAAGGGGAGCACGGGGGCGGCGAGGAACACTGAAGCTTTCTTT
>TRBJ2-5|TRBV6-5|-|-
CASSSRETQYF
TGTGCCAGCAGTTCACGAGAGACCCAGTACTTC
>TRBJ1-6|TRBV6-5|-|-
CATAGWPLHF
TGTGCCACCGCAGGGTGGCCCCTCCACTTT
>TRBJ2-1|TRBV2|-|TRBD2
CASSPRTSGYNEQFF
TGTGCCAGCAGTCCACGGACTAGCGGGTATAATGAGCAGTTCTTC
>TRBJ2-5|TRBV2|-|-
CASTVGQETQYF
TGTGCCAGCACGGTTGGACAAGAGACCCAGTACTTC
>TRBJ2-3|TRBV4-2|-|TRBD1
CASSQTGSGDTQYF
TGTGCCAGCAGCCAGACAGGGTCGGGAGATACGCAGTATTTT
>TRBJ2-2|TRBV4-3|-|-
CASSQDQLTGELFF
TGCGCCAGCAGCCAAGACCAGTTAACCGGGGAGCTGTTTTTT
>TRBJ1-2|TRBV4-1|-|TRBD1
CASSLNRDSHYGYTF
TGCGCCAGCAGCCTAAACCGGGACAGTCACTATGGCTACACCTTC
>TRBJ2-7|TRBV19|-|-
CASRPPGRYEQYF
TGTGCCAGTAGGCCCCCGGGACGCTACGAGCAGTACTTC
>TRBJ1-1|TRBV7-9|-|-
CASSLGTRALTGNTEAFF
TGTGCCAGCAGCTTGGGGACCCGGGCCCTTACAGGCAACACTGAAGCTTTCTTT
>TRBJ1-2|TRBV29-1|medium-sized|TRBD1
CSVATGVGYTF
TGCAGCGTCGCGACAGGGGTTGGCTACACCTTC
>TRBJ2-1|TRBV5-1|many|-
CASSFQLGAGNEQFF
TGCGCCAGCAGCTTTCAGTTGGGGGCGGGCAATGAGCAGTTCTTC
>TRBJ2-5|TRBV14|-|-
CASSQENGKSETQYF
TGTGCCAGCAGCCAAGAGAACGGGAAGTCGGAGACCCAGTACTTC
>TRBJ2-7|TRBV30|-|-
CAWSVGRGMTSTEQYF
TGTGCCTGGAGTGTAGGGCGGGGCATGACCTCTACCGAGCAGTACTTC
>TRBJ1-2|TRBV7-9|-|-
CASSTQANYGYTF
TGTGCCAGCAGCACACAGGCTAACTATGGCTACACCTTC
>TRBJ1-4|TRBV7-3|-|-
CASSLIPRGEGEKLFF
TGTGCCAGCAGCTTAATCCCCAGAGGAGAAGGAGAAAAACTGTTTTTT
>TRBJ1-3|TRBV7-8|-|-
CASSYWPNSGNTIYF
TGTGCCAGCAGCTATTGGCCGAACTCTGGAAACACCATATATTTT
>TRBJ2-2|TRBV4-2|-|TRBD2
CASSQSSGGAGELFF
TGTGCCAGCAGCCAATCCAGCGGGGGGGCCGGGGAGCTGTTTTTT
>TRBJ2-1|TRBV6-5|-|TRBD2
CASSYSTSGGYNEQFF
TGTGCCAGCAGTTACTCGACTAGCGGGGGCTACAATGAGCAGTTCTTC
>TRBJ2-2|TRBV7-6|-|-
CASSLAGRAGTGELFF
TGTGCCAGCAGCTTAGCCGGCAGGGCGGGCACCGGGGAGCTGTTTTTT
>TRBJ2-1|TRBV7-2|-|-
CASSPLGVNEQFF
TGTGCCAGCAGCCCCCTCGGTGTCAATGAGCAGTTCTTC
>TRBJ1-4|TRBV6-5|-|-
CASSYTPGEKLFF
TGTGCCAGCAGTTATACCCCGGGCGAAAAACTGTTTTTT
>TRBJ1-5|TRBV30|-|-
CAWSPTINSNQPQHF
TGTGCCTGGAGTCCCACCATAAATAGCAATCAGCCCCAGCATTTT